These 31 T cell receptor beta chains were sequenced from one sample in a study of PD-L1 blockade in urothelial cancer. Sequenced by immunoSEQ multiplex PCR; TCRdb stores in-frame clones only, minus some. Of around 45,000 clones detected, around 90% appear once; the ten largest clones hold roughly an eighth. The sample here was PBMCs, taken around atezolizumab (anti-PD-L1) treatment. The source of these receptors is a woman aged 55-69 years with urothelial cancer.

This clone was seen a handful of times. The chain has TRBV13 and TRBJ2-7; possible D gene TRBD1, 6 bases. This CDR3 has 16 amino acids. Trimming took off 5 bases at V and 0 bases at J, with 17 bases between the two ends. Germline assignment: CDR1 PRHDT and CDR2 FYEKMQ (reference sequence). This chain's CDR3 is CASSGEGVLPSYEQYF. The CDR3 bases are TGTGCCAGCAGCGGCGAGGGGGTACTACCCTCCTACGAGCAGTACTTC.

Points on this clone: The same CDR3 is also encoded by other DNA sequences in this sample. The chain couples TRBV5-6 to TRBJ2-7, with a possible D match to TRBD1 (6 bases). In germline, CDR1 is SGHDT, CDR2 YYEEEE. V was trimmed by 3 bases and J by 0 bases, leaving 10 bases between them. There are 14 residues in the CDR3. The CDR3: CASSSQGTSYEQYF. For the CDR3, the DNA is TGTGCCAGCAGCTCTCAGGGGACCTCCTACGAGCAGTACTTC.

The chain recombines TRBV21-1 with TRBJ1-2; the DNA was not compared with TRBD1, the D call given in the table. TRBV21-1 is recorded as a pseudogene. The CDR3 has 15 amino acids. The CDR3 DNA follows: TGTGCCAGCAACCTGGACAGGCCAAGGGACTATGGCTACACCTTC. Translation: CASNLDRPRDYGYTF.

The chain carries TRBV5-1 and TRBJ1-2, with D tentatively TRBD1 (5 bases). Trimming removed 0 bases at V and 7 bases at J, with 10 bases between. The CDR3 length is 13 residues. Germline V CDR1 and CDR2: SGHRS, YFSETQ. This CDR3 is CASSLGQGGGYTF. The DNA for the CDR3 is TGCGCCAGCAGCTTGGGGCAGGGTGGTGGCTACACCTTC.

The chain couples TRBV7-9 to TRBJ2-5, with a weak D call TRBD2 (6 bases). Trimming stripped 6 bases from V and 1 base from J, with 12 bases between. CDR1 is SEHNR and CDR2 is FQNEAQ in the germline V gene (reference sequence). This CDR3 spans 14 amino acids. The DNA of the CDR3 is TGTGCCAGCAGGGGGCGGGGCTTCCAAGAGACCCAGTACTTC. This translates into CASRGRGFQETQYF.

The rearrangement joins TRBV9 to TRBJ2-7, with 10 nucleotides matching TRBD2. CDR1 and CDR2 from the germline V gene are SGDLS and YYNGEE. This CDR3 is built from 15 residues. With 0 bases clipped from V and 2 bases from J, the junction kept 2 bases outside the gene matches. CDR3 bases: TGTGCCAGCAGCGTAGAAACTAGCGGGGCCTACGAGCAGTACTTC. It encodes CASSVETSGAYEQYF.

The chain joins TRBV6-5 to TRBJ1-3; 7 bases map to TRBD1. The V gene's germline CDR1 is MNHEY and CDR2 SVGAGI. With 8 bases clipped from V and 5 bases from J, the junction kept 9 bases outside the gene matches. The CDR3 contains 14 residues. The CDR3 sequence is CASRGTAERNTIYF. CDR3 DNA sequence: TGTGCCAGCCGGGGGACAGCCGAACGAAACACCATATATTTT.

The DNA of the CDR3 is TGTGCCAGCAGCTTGGACAGCTTAAACTATGGCTACACCTTC. It translates to CASSLDSLNYGYTF. The chain couples TRBV5-6 to TRBJ1-2; D remains unclear. Germline values: CDR1 SGHDT, CDR2 YYEEEE. The V gene lost 0 bases and the J gene lost 2 bases, with 8 bases spanning the gap. This CDR3 is built from 14 residues.

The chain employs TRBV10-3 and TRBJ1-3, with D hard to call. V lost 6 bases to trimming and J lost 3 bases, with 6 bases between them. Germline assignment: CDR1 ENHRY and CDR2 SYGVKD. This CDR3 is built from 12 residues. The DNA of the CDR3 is TGTGCCATCAGACTAGATGGAAACACCATATATTTT. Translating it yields CAIRLDGNTIYF.

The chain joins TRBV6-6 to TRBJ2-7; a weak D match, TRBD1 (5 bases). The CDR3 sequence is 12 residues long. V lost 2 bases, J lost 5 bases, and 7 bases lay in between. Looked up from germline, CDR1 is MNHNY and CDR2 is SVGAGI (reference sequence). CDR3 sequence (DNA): TGTGCCAGCAGTTACGGGGCAGACGAGCAGTACTTC. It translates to CASSYGADEQYF.

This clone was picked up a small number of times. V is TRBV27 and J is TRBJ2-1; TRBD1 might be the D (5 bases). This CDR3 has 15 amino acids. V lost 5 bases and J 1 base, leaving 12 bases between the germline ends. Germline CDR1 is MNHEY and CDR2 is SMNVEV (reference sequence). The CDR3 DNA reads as TGTGCCAGCAGTCCAGGGATTTGGTCCTACAATGAGCAGTTCTTC. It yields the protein CASSPGIWSYNEQFF.

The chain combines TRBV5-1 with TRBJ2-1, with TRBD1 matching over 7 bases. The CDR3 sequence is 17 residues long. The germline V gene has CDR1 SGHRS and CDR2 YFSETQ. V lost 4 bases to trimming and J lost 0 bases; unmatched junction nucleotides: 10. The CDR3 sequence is CASSERDSAFSYNEQFF. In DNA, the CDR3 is TGCGCCAGCAGCGAAAGGGACAGTGCTTTCTCCTACAATGAGCAGTTCTTC.

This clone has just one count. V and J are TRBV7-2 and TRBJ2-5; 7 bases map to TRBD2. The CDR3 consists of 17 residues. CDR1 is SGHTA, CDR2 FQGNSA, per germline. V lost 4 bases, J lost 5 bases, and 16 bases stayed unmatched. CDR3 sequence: CASSSDRGTTLFETQYF. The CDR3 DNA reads TGTGCCAGCAGCTCCGACCGCGGGACTACCCTTTTCGAGACCCAGTACTTC.

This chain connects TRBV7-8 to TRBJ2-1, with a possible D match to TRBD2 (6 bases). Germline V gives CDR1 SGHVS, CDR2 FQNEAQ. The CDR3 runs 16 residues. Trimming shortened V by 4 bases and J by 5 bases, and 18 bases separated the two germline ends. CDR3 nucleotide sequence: TGTGCCAGCAGCTCATCCGGCGGGATTGGGGACAATGAGCAGTTCTTC. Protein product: CASSSSGGIGDNEQFF.

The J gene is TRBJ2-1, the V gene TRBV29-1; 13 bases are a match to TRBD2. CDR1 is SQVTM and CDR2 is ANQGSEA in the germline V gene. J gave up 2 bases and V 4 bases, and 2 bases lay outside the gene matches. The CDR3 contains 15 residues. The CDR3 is CSVAGTSGTYNEQFF. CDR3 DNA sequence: TGCAGCGTTGCCGGGACTAGCGGGACCTACAATGAGCAGTTCTTC.

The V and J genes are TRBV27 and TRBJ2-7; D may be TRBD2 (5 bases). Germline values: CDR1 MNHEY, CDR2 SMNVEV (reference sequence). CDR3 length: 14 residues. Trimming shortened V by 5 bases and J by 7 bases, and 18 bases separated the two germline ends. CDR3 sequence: CASSPLGNFKEQYF. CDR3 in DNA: TGTGCCAGCAGTCCTCTCGGGAATTTTAAGGAGCAGTACTTC.

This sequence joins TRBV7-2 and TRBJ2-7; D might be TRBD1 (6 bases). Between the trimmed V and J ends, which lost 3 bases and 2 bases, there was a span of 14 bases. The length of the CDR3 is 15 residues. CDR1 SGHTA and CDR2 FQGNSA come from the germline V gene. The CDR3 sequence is CASSFRWGPPYEQYF. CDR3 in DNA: TGTGCCAGCAGCTTTCGGTGGGGGCCCCCCTACGAGCAGTACTTC. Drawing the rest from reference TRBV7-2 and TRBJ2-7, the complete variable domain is GAGVSQSPSNKVTEKGKDVELRCDPISGHTALYWYRQSLGQGLEFLIYFQGNSAPDKSGLPSDRFSAERTGGSVSTLTIQRTQQEDSAVYLCASSFRWGPPYEQYFGPGTRLTVT.

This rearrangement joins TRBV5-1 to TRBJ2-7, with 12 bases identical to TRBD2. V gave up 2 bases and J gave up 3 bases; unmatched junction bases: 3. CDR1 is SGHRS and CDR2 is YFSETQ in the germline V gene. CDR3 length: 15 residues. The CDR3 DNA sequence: TGCGCCAGCAGCTTCCAACTAGCGGGAGGCTACGAGCAGTACTTC. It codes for CASSFQLAGGYEQYF.

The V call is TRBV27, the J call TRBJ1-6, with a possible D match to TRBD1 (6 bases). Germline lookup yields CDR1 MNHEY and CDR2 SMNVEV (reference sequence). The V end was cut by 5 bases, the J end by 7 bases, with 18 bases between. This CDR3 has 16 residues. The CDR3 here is CASSPLGAVPNSPLHF. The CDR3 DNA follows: TGTGCCAGCAGTCCCCTGGGGGCCGTACCCAATTCACCCCTCCACTTT.

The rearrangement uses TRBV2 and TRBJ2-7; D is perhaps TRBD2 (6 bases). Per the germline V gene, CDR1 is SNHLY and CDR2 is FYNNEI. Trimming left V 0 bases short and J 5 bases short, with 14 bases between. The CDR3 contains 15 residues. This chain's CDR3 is CASSEADLRGNEQYF. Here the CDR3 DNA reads TGTGCCAGCAGTGAAGCGGACCTCCGGGGGAACGAGCAGTACTTC. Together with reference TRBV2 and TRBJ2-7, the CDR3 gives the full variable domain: EPEVTQTPSHQVTQMGQEVILRCVPISNHLYFYWYRQILGQKVEFLVSFYNNEISEKSEIFDDQFSVERPDGSNFTLKIRSTKLEDSAMYFCASSEADLRGNEQYFGPGTRLTVT.

The CDR3 loop reads CASSLEASGRPYTGELFF. The CDR3, as DNA: TGTGCCAGCAGTTTAGAGGCTAGCGGGAGGCCCTACACCGGGGAGCTGTTTTTT. The J gene is TRBJ2-2, the V gene TRBV28; TRBD2 agrees at 11 bases. CDR3 length equals 18 residues. Looked up from germline, CDR1 is MDHEN and CDR2 is SYDVKM. The trim removed 2 bases at V and 3 bases at J, leaving 8 bases unmatched.

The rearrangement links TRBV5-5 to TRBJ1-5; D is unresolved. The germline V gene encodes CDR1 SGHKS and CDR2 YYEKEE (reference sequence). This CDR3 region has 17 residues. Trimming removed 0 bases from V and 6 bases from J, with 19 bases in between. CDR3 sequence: CASSLGVNPTGSQPQHF. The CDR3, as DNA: TGTGCCAGCAGCTTGGGAGTGAACCCCACCGGGAGTCAGCCCCAGCATTTT.

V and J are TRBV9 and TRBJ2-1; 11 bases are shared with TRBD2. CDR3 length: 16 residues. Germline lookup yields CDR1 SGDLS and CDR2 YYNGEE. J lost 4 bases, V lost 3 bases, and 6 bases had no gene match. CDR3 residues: CASSDLTSGMYNEQFF. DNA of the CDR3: TGTGCCAGCAGCGACCTGACTAGCGGGATGTACAATGAGCAGTTCTTC.

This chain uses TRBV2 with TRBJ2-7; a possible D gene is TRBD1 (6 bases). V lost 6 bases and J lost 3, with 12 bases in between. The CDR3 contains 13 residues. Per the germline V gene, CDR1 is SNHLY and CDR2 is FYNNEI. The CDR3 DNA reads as TGTGCCAGCAGGGGCAGGGGTGACTACGAGCAGTACTTC. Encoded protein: CASRGRGDYEQYF.

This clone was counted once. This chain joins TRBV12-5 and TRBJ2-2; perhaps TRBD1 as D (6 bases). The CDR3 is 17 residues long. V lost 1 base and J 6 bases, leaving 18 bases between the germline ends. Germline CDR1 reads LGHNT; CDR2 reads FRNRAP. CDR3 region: CASGLDGTWPRPGELFF. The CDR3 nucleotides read TGTGCTAGTGGTTTGGACGGGACATGGCCTAGACCCGGGGAGCTGTTTTTT.

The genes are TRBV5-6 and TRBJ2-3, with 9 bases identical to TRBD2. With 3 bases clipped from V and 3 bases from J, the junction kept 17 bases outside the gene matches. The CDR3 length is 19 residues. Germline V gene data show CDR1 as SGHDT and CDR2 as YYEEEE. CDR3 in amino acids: CASSSPRSYGGGATDTQYF. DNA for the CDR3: TGTGCCAGCAGCTCCCCCCGGAGCTATGGCGGGGGGGCGACAGATACGCAGTATTTT. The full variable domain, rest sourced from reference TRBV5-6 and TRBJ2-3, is DAGVTQSPTHLIKTRGQQVTLRCSPKSGHDTVSWYQQALGQGPQFIFQYYEEEERQRGNFPDRFSGHQFPNYSSELNVNALLLGDSALYLCASSSPRSYGGGATDTQYFGPGTRLTVL.

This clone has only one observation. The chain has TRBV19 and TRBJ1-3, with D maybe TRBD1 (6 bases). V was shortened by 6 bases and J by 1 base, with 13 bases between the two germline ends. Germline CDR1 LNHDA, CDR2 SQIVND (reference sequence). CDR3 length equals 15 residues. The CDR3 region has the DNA TGTGCCAGTAGCACAGGGTTCGATTCTGGAAACACCATATATTTT. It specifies CASSTGFDSGNTIYF.

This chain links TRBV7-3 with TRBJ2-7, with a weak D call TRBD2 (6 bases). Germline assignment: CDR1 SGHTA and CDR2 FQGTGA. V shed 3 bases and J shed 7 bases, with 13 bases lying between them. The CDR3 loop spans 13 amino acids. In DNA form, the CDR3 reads TGTGCCAGCAGCTTCAGAGGTGGGAGGGAGCAGTACTTC. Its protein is CASSFRGGREQYF.

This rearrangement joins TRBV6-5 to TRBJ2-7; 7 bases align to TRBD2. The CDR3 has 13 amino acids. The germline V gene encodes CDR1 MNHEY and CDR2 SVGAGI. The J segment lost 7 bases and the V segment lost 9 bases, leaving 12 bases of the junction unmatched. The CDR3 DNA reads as TGTGCCAGTCAGAACGGGGGGAGGGAGGAGCAGTACTTC. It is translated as CASQNGGREEQYF.

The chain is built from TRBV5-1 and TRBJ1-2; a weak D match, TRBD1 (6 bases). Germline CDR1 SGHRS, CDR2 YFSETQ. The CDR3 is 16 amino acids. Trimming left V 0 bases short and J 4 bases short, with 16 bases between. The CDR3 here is CASSLGGTPWGYGYTF. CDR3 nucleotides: TGCGCCAGCAGCTTGGGGGGGACACCCTGGGGCTATGGCTACACCTTC.

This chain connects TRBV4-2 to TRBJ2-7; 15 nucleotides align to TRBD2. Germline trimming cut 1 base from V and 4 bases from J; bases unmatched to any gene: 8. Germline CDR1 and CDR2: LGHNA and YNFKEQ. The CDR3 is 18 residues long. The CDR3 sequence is CASSQGWTSGGAGYEQYF. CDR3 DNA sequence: TGTGCCAGCAGCCAAGGGTGGACTAGCGGGGGGGCTGGGTACGAGCAGTACTTC.